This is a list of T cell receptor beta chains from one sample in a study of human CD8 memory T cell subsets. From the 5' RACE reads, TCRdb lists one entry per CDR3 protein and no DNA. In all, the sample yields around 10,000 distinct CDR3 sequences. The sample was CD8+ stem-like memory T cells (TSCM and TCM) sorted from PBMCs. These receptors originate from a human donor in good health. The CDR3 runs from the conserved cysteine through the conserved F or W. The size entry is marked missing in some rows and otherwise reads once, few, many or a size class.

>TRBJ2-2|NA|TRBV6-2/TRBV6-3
CASSYPPTSGSSNTGELFF
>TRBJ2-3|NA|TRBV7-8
CASSLVAGDTDTQYF
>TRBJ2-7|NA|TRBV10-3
CAISDASGVGYEQYF
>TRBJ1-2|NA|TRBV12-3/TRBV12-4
CASSLTGALSDANYGYTF
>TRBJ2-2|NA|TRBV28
CASSFVRSGELFF
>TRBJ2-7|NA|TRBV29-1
CSVEPGAGYEQYF
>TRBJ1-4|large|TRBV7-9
CASSSTVTNEKLFF
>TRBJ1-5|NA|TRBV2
CASTAGWVGNQPQHF
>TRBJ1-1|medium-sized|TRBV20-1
CSARDYGRGTNTEAFF
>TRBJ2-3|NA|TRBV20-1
CSAAGTSGKPDTQYF
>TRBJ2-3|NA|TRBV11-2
CASSPSSGGADTQYF
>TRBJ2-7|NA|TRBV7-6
CASRLRQGYEQYF
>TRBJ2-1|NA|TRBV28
CASSGQGARKGSGLAINEQFF
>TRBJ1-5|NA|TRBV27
CASSLGPDQPQHF
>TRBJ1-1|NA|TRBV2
CASEASSAPNTEAFF
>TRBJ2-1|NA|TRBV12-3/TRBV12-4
CASRETSGPYNEQFF
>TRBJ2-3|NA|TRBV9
CASSAWDGTDTQYF
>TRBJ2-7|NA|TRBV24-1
CATRDGNSYEQYF
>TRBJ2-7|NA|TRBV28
CASSRTSGRAMYYEQYF
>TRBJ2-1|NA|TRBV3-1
CASSLYKGQTYNEQFF
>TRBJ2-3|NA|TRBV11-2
CASSLRGGDTQYF
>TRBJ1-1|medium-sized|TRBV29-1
CSAKTGANTEAFF
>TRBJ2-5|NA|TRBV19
CASSTLPGQQETQYF
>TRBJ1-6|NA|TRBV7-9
CASSTGPGGNSPLHF
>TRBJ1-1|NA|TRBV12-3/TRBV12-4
CASTVPPGTEAFF
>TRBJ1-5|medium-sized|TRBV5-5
CASSLRDGNQPQHF
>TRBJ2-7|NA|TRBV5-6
CASSLILAGRSYEQYF
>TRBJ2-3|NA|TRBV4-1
CASSQVVFFSTDTQYF
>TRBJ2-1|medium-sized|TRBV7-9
CASSTTSGGPHNEQFF
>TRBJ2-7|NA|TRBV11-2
CASSLGSSGRAPEQYF
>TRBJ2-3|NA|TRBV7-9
CASSSTRAGTDTQYF
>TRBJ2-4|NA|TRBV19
CASSIGAGAKNIQYF
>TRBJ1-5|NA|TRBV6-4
CASKSDFYSNQPQHF
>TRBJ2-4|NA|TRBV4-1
CASSQPTGLGGIQYF
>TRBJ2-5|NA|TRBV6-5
CASSSRGTQYF
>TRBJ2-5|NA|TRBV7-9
CASSLGRLETQYF
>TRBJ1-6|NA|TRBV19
CASSDRQGSYSPLHF
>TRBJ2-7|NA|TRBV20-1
CSARDLLANSYEQYF
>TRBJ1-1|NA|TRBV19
CASSPSDRENTEAFF
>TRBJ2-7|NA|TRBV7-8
CASSSGTGGFHEQYF
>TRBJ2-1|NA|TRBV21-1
CASSERAGPSYNEQFF
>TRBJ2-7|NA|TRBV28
CASSSTSSYEQYF
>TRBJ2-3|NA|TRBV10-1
CASSEPTLGDTDTQYF
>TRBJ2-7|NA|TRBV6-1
CASSGTGYEQYF
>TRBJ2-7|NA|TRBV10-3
CAIRDNLPDGQYF
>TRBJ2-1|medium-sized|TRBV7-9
CASSPRMAGGPNNEQFF
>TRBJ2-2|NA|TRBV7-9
CASSLVPDTGELFF
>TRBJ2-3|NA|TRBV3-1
CASRQGNTDTQYF